The clone carrying this T cell receptor beta chain was recorded at least ten times. This record belongs to a study of regulatory T cells in long-lasting Graves disease. This CDR3 comprises 13 residues. The germline CDR1 and CDR2 sequences are MNHNS and SASEGT. Deletions cut 6 bases from V and 5 bases from J, with 14 bases between. Arm-PCR with iRepertoire HTBI primers amplified the CDR3 regions for these TCR beta libraries. Using its own MiXCR run on the multiplex PCR reads, TCRdb lists one record per CDR3 protein. The sample holds fewer than 650,000 distinct CDR3 sequences, under 20% seen once. Sample time point: newly diagnosed GD, antithyroid drugs for less than 3 months. Isolated PBMC RNA provided the starting material for the TCR library. Diagnosis followed American Thyroid Association guidelines for Graves' disease. A volume of nine milliliters of peripheral blood was collected in EDTA tubes. This sample also appeared in a second study, on T cells in Graves' hyperthyroidism and ophthalmopathy. That source adds: Stable hyperthyroidism: no ophthalmopathy progression over 18 months of follow-up. Diagnoses used clinical symptoms, serum thyroxine and TRAb, thyroid ultrasound and orbital computed tomography.

Sequencing used peripheral blood mononuclear cells (PBMCs), obtained at new diagnosis, from a patient treated with antithyroid drugs. This sequence originates from a woman younger than 45 with Graves disease. J is TRBJ2-7 and V is TRBV6-1, with a tentative D call TRBD1 (5 bases). The CDR3 spells CASRKSRGDEQYF. The DNA of the CDR3 is TGTGCCAGCAGGAAGAGTAGGGGCGACGAGCAGTACTTC.